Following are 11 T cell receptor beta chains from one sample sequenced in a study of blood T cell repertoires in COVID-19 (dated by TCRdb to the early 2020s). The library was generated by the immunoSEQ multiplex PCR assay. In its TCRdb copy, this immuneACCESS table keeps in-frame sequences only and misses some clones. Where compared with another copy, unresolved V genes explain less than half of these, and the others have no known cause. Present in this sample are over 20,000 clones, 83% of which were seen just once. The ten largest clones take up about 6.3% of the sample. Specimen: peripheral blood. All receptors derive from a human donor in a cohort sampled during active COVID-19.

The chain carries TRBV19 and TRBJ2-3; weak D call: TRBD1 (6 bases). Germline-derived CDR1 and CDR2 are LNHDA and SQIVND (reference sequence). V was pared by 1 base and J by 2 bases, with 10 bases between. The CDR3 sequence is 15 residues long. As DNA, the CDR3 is TGTGCCAGTAGTATAGGACAGGCTAACACAGATACGCAGTATTTT. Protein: CASSIGQANTDTQYF.

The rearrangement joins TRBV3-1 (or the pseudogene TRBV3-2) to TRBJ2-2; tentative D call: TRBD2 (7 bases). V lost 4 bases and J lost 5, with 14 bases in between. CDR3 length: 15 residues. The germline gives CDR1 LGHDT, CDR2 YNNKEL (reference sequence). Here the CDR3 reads CASSLGGARTGELFF. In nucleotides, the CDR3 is TGTGCCAGCAGCCTAGGGGGGGCCAGGACCGGGGAGCTGTTTTTT.

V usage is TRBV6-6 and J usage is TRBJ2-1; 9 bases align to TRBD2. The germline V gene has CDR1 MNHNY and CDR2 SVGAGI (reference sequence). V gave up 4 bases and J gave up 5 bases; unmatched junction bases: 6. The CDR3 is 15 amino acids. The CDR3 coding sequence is TGTGCCAGCAGTTTAAGCGGGGGGCTAAACAATGAGCAGTTCTTC. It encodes CASSLSGGLNNEQFF.

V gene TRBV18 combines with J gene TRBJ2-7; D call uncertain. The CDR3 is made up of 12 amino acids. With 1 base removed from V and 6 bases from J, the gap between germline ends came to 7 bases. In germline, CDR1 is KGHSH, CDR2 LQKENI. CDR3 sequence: CASSPLNSEQYF. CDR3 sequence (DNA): TGTGCCAGCTCACCACTAAATTCCGAGCAGTACTTC. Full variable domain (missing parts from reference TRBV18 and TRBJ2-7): NAGVMQNPRHLVRRRGQEARLRCSPMKGHSHVYWYRQLPEEGLKFMVYLQKENIIDESGMPKERFSAEFPKEGPSILRIQQVVRGDSAAYFCASSPLNSEQYFGPGTRLTVT.

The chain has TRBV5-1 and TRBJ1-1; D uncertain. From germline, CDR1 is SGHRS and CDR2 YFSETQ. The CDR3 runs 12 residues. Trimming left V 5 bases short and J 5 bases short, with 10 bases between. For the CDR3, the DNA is TGCGCCAGCAGTCTCGGGTGGACTGAAGCTTTCTTT. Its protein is CASSLGWTEAFF.

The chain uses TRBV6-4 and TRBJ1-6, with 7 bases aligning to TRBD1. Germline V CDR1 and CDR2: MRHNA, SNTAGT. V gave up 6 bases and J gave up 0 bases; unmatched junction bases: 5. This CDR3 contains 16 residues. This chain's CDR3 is CASRTGQSSYNSPLHF. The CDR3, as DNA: TGTGCCAGCAGAACGGGACAGTCCTCCTATAATTCACCCCTCCACTTT.

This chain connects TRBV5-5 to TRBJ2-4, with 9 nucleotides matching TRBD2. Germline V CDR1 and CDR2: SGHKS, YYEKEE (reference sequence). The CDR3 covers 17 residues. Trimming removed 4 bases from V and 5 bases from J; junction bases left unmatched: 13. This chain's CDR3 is CASSGAGLAGTQNIQYF. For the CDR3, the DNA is TGTGCCAGCAGCGGGGCGGGGCTAGCGGGGACTCAAAACATTCAGTACTTC.

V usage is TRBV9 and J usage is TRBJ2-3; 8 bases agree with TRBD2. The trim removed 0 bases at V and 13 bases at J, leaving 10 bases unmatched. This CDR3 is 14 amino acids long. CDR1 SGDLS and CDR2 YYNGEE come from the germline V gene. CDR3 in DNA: TGTGCCAGCAGCGTAGGAGACACTAGCGGCCGCAAGTATTTT. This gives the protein CASSVGDTSGRKYF.

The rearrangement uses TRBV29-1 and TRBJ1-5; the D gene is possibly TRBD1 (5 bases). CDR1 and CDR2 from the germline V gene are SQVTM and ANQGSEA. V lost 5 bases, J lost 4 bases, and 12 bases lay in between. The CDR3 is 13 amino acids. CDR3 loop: CSVSEGVNQPQHF. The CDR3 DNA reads TGCAGCGTTTCAGAAGGGGTGAATCAGCCCCAGCATTTT.

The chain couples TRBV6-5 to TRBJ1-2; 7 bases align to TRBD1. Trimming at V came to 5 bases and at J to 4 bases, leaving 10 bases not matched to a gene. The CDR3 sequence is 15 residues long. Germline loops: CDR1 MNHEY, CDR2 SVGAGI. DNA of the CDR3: TGTGCCAGCAGTCACCCGACAGGGACTGGCTATGGCTACACCTTC. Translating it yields CASSHPTGTGYGYTF.

CDR3 residues: CASSPRGEGFTDTQYF. DNA for the CDR3: TGTGCCAGCAGCCCGCGGGGGGAGGGCTTCACAGATACGCAGTATTTT. This chain links TRBV11-2 with TRBJ2-3, with 8 bases identical to TRBD2. Trimming removed 5 bases from V and 2 bases from J; junction bases left unmatched: 9. CDR1 and CDR2 (germline): SGHAT, FQNNGV. The CDR3 covers 16 residues.